What follows are 18 T cell receptor beta chains derived from one specimen sequenced in a study of control samples from healthy donors and cancer patients. The table came from immunoSEQ multiplex PCR; TCRdb's copy has only in-frame clones and leaves some out. This sample has 70,000 to 100,000 clones, with approximately 90% found just once. Sequenced sample: PBMCs. These receptors originate from a woman aged 55-70 years with head and neck cancer.

This clone appeared once. The genes are TRBV4-1 and TRBJ1-1, with a tentative D call TRBD1 (5 bases). The V end was cut by 1 base, the J end by 4 bases, with 16 bases between. The CDR3 spans 16 residues. Germline CDR1 and CDR2: MGHRA and YSYEKL. The CDR3, as DNA: TGCGCCAGCAGCCAAGTGGATTCAGGTGGGGGCACTGAAGCTTTCTTT. Translated, it gives CASSQVDSGGGTEAFF.

The V call is TRBV20-1, the J call TRBJ2-7, with D maybe TRBD2 (6 bases). The CDR3 length is 11 residues. The germline V and J ends were trimmed by 6 bases and 4 bases, with 10 bases remaining between them. Germline CDR1 reads DFQATT; CDR2 reads SNEGSKA (reference sequence). The CDR3 region is CSAARGYEQYF. The CDR3 DNA sequence: TGCAGTGCGGCCCGGGGGTACGAGCAGTACTTC.

V usage is TRBV5-6 and J usage is TRBJ1-5; tentatively, D is TRBD1 (5 bases). The CDR3 is 15 residues long. V lost 4 bases and J lost 6, with 17 bases in between. Germline CDR1 SGHDT, CDR2 YYEEEE. The CDR3: CASSRILGEIQPQHF. The CDR3 bases are TGTGCCAGCAGCCGGATTTTAGGGGAGATTCAGCCCCAGCATTTT.

The sample holds one count of this clone. V usage is TRBV19 and J usage is TRBJ2-4, with 8 bases aligning to TRBD2. The length of the CDR3 is 17 residues. J was trimmed by 3 bases and V by 6 bases; bases with no gene match: 13. Germline V gene lookup returns CDR1 LNHDA and CDR2 SQIVND (reference sequence). The CDR3 reads CASRGVDGRAGKNIQYF. The CDR3 nucleotides read TGTGCCAGTAGGGGTGTGGACGGGAGGGCGGGCAAAAACATTCAGTACTTC.

The CDR3 reads CASRDTRFSGNTIYF. CDR3 sequence (DNA): TGTGCCAGCCGGGACACACGCTTCTCTGGAAACACCATATATTTT. This rearrangement joins TRBV19 to TRBJ1-3, with D perhaps matching TRBD1 (6 bases). Germline-derived CDR1 and CDR2 are LNHDA and SQIVND (reference sequence). The CDR3 extends over 15 amino acids. The V end lost 9 bases, the J end lost 0 bases, and 15 bases lay between the germline ends.

The J gene is TRBJ2-1, the V gene TRBV3-1 (or the pseudogene TRBV3-2); 7 bases match TRBD2. The CDR3 spans 15 residues. The V segment lost 4 bases and the J segment 9 bases; nucleotides outside the gene matches: 12. Germline loops: CDR1 LGHDT, CDR2 YNNKEL (reference sequence). CDR3 amino acids: CASSLPGPSGGEQFF. CDR3 nucleotides: TGTGCCAGCAGCCTCCCGGGTCCTTCGGGGGGTGAGCAGTTCTTC.

CDR3 in amino acids: CASSSTGQVGNSPLHF. The CDR3 bases are TGTGCCAGCAGCTCAACCGGACAGGTTGGAAATTCACCCCTCCACTTT. The chain links TRBV28 to TRBJ1-6; 7 nucleotides agree with TRBD1. Germline V gene lookup returns CDR1 MDHEN and CDR2 SYDVKM. Trimming removed 6 bases from V and 7 bases from J; junction bases left unmatched: 12. The CDR3 is 16 amino acids.

V gene TRBV25-1 combines with J gene TRBJ2-7; D is unclear. The germline V and J ends were trimmed by 2 bases and 6 bases, with 8 bases remaining between them. Germline lookup yields CDR1 MGHDK and CDR2 SYGVNS. The CDR3 sequence is 12 residues long. CDR3 bases: TGTGCCAGCAGTGAAACCTATTCCGAGCAGTACTTC. Translation gives CASSETYSEQYF.

As DNA, the CDR3 is TGTGCCAGCAGTTTGATCCGCGGGAGTAACAACGAGCAGTACTTC. Translating it yields CASSLIRGSNNEQYF. This chain connects TRBV28 to TRBJ2-7; 7 bases are shared with TRBD2. J gave up 5 bases and V 3 bases, and 10 bases lay outside the gene matches. CDR1 and CDR2 from the germline V gene are MDHEN and SYDVKM. The CDR3 is 15 amino acids.

The chain carries TRBV7-2 and TRBJ2-5; D remains ambiguous. Germline V gene lookup returns CDR1 SGHTA and CDR2 FQGNSA. CDR3 size: 16 residues. V lost 0 bases, J lost 0 bases, and 11 bases lay in between. The CDR3 DNA is TGTGCCAGCAGCTTAGCCTCCAACCGGGACCAAGAGACCCAGTACTTC. This sequence encodes CASSLASNRDQETQYF.

The chain is built from TRBV27 and TRBJ2-7; D unresolved. This CDR3 contains 14 residues. Trimming took 0 bases from V and 2 from J, leaving 8 bases between them. The germline CDR1 and CDR2 sequences are MNHEY and SMNVEV (reference sequence). The CDR3 DNA is TGTGCCAGCAGTTTATCGGACGGTCCCTACGAGCAGTACTTC. Translating it yields CASSLSDGPYEQYF.

The table lists this clone with a count of one. The chain carries TRBV20-1 and TRBJ2-1, with D uncertain. The CDR3 spans 11 residues. V lost 6 bases and J lost 5, with 8 bases in between. Germline-derived CDR1 and CDR2 are DFQATT and SNEGSKA (reference sequence). The CDR3 sequence: CSARGDNEQFF. As DNA, the CDR3 is TGCAGTGCCCGTGGTGACAATGAGCAGTTCTTC.

This clone was picked up a small number of times. The chain couples TRBV6-5 to TRBJ2-1, with 7 bases lining up with TRBD1. CDR1 MNHEY and CDR2 SVGAGI come from the germline V gene. CDR3 length: 13 residues. V lost 2 bases to trimming and J lost 7 bases; unmatched junction nucleotides: 2. CDR3 DNA: TGTGCCAGCAGTTACCTGACAGGGAATGAGCAGTTCTTC. Translated: CASSYLTGNEQFF.

The sample holds a few counts of this clone. The rearrangement joins TRBV27 to TRBJ2-1; 8 bases align to TRBD2. Germline CDR1 MNHEY, CDR2 SMNVEV (reference sequence). This CDR3 has 18 amino acids. With 1 base clipped from V and 5 bases from J, the junction kept 13 bases outside the gene matches. The CDR3: CASSLFFSLERENNEQFF. The CDR3 DNA follows: TGTGCCAGCAGTTTATTTTTTTCCCTCGAGCGGGAGAACAATGAGCAGTTCTTC.

V and J are TRBV24-1 and TRBJ2-2; D is uncertain. This CDR3 is 13 amino acids long. Trimming took off 4 bases at V and 7 bases at J, with 9 bases between the two ends. Per germline, CDR1 KGHDR and CDR2 SFDVKD. The CDR3, as DNA: TGTGCCACCAGTGAGTACAGCAACGGGGAGCTGTTTTTT. Its protein is CATSEYSNGELFF.

The chain has TRBV7-2 and TRBJ2-7; tentatively, D is TRBD2 (6 bases). Germline-derived CDR1 and CDR2 are SGHTA and FQGNSA. V was trimmed by 5 bases and J by 6 bases, leaving 11 bases between them. CDR3 length equals 12 residues. The CDR3: CASSAGLREQYF. In nucleotides, the CDR3 is TGTGCCAGCAGCGCAGGACTACGCGAGCAGTACTTC.

A single count supports this clone. This same CDR3 is encoded by further DNA sequences in the sample. The V gene is TRBV12-3 or TRBV12-4, the J gene TRBJ1-4; the D is unclear. Trimming stripped 5 bases from V and 7 bases from J, with 11 bases between. CDR3 length: 13 residues. The CDR3 sequence: CASSLDIGEKLFF. CDR3 bases: TGTGCCAGCAGTCTAGACATCGGTGAAAAACTGTTTTTT.

This chain links TRBV27 with TRBJ1-6, with a possible D match to TRBD1 (5 bases). V dropped 2 bases and J dropped 4 bases, with 9 bases sitting between them. Germline-derived CDR1 and CDR2 are MNHEY and SMNVEV (reference sequence). The CDR3 loop spans 15 amino acids. The CDR3 coding sequence is TGTGCCAGCAGTTTAAGGGGAATTTATAATTCACCCCTCCACTTT. This gives the protein CASSLRGIYNSPLHF.